This T cell receptor beta chain was sequenced for a study of OX40 agonist ivuxolimab in advanced cancers. Study-level background: Patients got intravenous ivuxolimab at 0.01 to 10 mg/kg every 2 weeks. Three patients, one with hepatocellular carcinoma and two with cutaneous melanoma, achieved partial responses. The study enrolled dose-escalation patients with hepatocellular carcinoma, melanoma, renal cell or head and neck cancer. Study results and caveats: No antigen was identified for the clonally expanded peripheral T cells.

The germline gives CDR1 SGHRS, CDR2 YFSETQ. With 4 bases clipped from V and 3 bases from J, the junction kept 4 bases outside the gene matches. There are 15 residues in the CDR3. The repertoire was sequenced with immunoSEQ multiplex PCR; TCRdb's copy has only in-frame clones and lacks some. The sample carries more than 45,000 clones, roughly 86% recorded once. In the case of this clone: Antigen unknown.

This chain links TRBV5-1 with TRBJ2-3; TRBD2 agrees at 11 bases. The receptor was derived from an adult with an advanced solid tumor such as melanoma, head and neck, liver or kidney cancer. The specimen comprised CD4+ or CD8+ T cells sorted from blood, sampled in a trial of the OX40 agonist ivuxolimab. As DNA, the CDR3 is TGCGCCAGCAGCGCCGGGACTAGCGGTACAGATACGCAGTATTTT. This sequence encodes CASSAGTSGTDTQYF.